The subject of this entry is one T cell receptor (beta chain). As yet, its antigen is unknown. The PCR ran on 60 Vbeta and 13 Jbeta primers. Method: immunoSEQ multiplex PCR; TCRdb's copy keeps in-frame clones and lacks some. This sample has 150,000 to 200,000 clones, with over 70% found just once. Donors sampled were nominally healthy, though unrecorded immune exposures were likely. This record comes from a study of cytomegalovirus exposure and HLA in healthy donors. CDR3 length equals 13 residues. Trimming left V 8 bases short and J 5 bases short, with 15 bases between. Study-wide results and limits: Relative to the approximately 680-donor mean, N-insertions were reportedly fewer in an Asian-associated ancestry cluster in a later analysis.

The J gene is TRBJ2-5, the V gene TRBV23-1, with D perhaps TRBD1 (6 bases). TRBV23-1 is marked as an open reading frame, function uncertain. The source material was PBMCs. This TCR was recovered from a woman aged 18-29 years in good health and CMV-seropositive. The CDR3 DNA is TGCGCCAGCCCCCCAAGGGGGTTGGAGACCCAGTACTTC. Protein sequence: CASPPRGLETQYF.